The 32 T cell receptor beta chains presented below share a single source sample, sequenced in a study of cytomegalovirus exposure and HLA in healthy donors. Use of 60 Vbeta and 13 Jbeta primers characterized the PCR. Sequencing used immunoSEQ multiplex PCR; TCRdb keeps in-frame clones, though not all of them. Found here are about 96,000 clones, under 85% of them singletons; the top ten hold around 3.2%. Source material: PBMCs. Receptor source: a female donor in good health and CMV-seropositive.

The chain employs TRBV5-4 and TRBJ2-1; 10 bases agree with TRBD1. The CDR3 extends over 15 amino acids. V gave up 2 bases and J gave up 6 bases; unmatched junction bases: 5. CDR1 is SGHNT, CDR2 YYREEE, per germline (reference sequence). CDR3 in DNA: TGTGCCAGCAGCTTCCGACAGGGGGCTACCAATGAGCAGTTCTTC. This codes for CASSFRQGATNEQFF.

The rearrangement joins TRBV19 to TRBJ2-1, with a possible D match to TRBD2 (5 bases). The CDR3 extends over 14 amino acids. The germline V gene has CDR1 LNHDA and CDR2 SQIVND (reference sequence). V lost 7 bases to trimming and J lost 0 bases, with 10 bases between them. CDR3 amino acids: CASNGRASYNEQFF. The CDR3 DNA reads TGTGCCAGTAACGGGCGGGCCTCCTACAATGAGCAGTTCTTC. The full variable domain, in which reference TRBV19 and TRBJ2-1 provide the parts outside the CDR3, is DGGITQSPKYLFRKEGQNVTLSCEQNLNHDAMYWYRQDPGQGLRLIYYSQIVNDFQKGDIAEGYSVSREKKESFPLTVTSAQKNPTAFYLCASNGRASYNEQFFGPGTRLTVL.

V is TRBV2 and J is TRBJ1-4, with D perhaps TRBD1 (5 bases). Germline-derived CDR1 and CDR2 are SNHLY and FYNNEI. This CDR3 comprises 15 residues. V was pared by 4 bases and J by 4 bases, with 13 bases between. CDR3 DNA: TGTGCCAGCAGTGGCCTTGGGGGGGGTAATGAAAAACTGTTTTTT. Its protein product is CASSGLGGGNEKLFF. The variable domain in full, completed from reference TRBV2 and TRBJ1-4, reads EPEVTQTPSHQVTQMGQEVILRCVPISNHLYFYWYRQILGQKVEFLVSFYNNEISEKSEIFDDQFSVERPDGSNFTLKIRSTKLEDSAMYFCASSGLGGGNEKLFFGSGTQLSVL.

This clone occurred a few times. The chain carries TRBV7-2 and TRBJ2-1; possible D gene TRBD1, 6 bases. CDR1 is SGHTA, CDR2 FQGNSA, per germline. The CDR3 sequence is 14 residues long. V lost 2 bases and J lost 8, with 13 bases in between. The CDR3 loop reads CASSLTGSWDEQFF. CDR3 DNA sequence: TGTGCCAGCAGCTTAACAGGGTCCTGGGATGAGCAGTTCTTC.

The CDR3 DNA reads TGTGCCTGGAAAGTACATAATAGCTTGGACTACACCTTC. Its protein product is CAWKVHNSLDYTF. The gene calls are TRBV30 and TRBJ1-2; D not certain. Deletions cut 4 bases from V and 10 bases from J, with 19 bases between. CDR3 size: 13 residues. Germline V gene lookup returns CDR1 GTSNPN and CDR2 SVGIG (reference sequence). Full variable domain (remainder filled in from reference TRBV30 and TRBJ1-2): SQTIHQWPATLVQPVGSPLSLECTVEGTSNPNLYWYRQAAGRGLQLLFYSVGIGQISSEVPQNLSASRPQDRQFILSSKKLLLSDSGFYLCAWKVHNSLDYTFGSGTRLTVV.

V is TRBV5-1 and J is TRBJ1-2; possibly TRBD1 for D (6 bases). Germline CDR1 SGHRS, CDR2 YFSETQ. The CDR3 runs 15 residues. Trimming pared 0 bases from V and 7 bases from J, leaving 16 bases between. DNA for the CDR3: TGCGCCAGCAGCTTGGAGCGGGGGCTGACGTCTGGCTACACCTTC. Translation gives CASSLERGLTSGYTF.

This clone was found once. This chain uses TRBV30 with TRBJ2-1, with D possibly TRBD2 on 6 matching bases. Deletions cut 2 bases from V and 9 bases from J, with 26 bases between. The CDR3 has 17 amino acids. Germline V gene data show CDR1 as GTSNPN and CDR2 as SVGIG (reference sequence). As DNA, the CDR3 is TGTGCCTGGAGTCCGTACCCACGCGGGGTGGGAGTAGGTGAGCAGTTCTTC. Amino acid sequence: CAWSPYPRGVGVGEQFF. Looking up the rest from reference TRBV30 and TRBJ2-1 gives the full variable domain: SQTIHQWPATLVQPVGSPLSLECTVEGTSNPNLYWYRQAAGRGLQLLFYSVGIGQISSEVPQNLSASRPQDRQFILSSKKLLLSDSGFYLCAWSPYPRGVGVGEQFFGPGTRLTVL.

Details on this clone: Other DNA sequences in the sample encode the same CDR3. The chain links TRBV30 to TRBJ1-5; 8 positions agree with TRBD1. Per germline, CDR1 GTSNPN and CDR2 SVGIG (reference sequence). V was pared by 4 bases and J by 7 bases, with 3 bases of the junction left unmatched. The CDR3 is 12 residues long. In nucleotides, the CDR3 is TGTGCCTGGAACAGGGGGGACCAGCCCCAGCATTTT. Amino acids: CAWNRGDQPQHF. Filled out from reference TRBV30 and TRBJ1-5, the complete variable domain reads SQTIHQWPATLVQPVGSPLSLECTVEGTSNPNLYWYRQAAGRGLQLLFYSVGIGQISSEVPQNLSASRPQDRQFILSSKKLLLSDSGFYLCAWNRGDQPQHFGDGTRLSIL.

This clone came up a few times. The chain has TRBV29-1 and TRBJ2-1; no clear D. Germline-derived CDR1 and CDR2 are SQVTM and ANQGSEA. The CDR3 is 11 residues long. The CDR3 is CTLAENNEQFF. The CDR3 region has the DNA TGCACCCTCGCCGAGAACAATGAGCAGTTCTTC.

The J gene is TRBJ1-2, the V gene TRBV11-2; perhaps TRBD1 as D (6 bases). The germline CDR1 and CDR2 sequences are SGHAT and FQNNGV. This CDR3 spans 13 amino acids. The germline V and J ends were trimmed by 5 bases and 5 bases, with 12 bases remaining between them. CDR3 amino acids: CASSQQGIYGYTF. DNA of the CDR3: TGTGCCAGCAGCCAACAGGGTATTTATGGCTACACCTTC.

This rearrangement joins TRBV4-3 to TRBJ1-2; D not resolved. Per the germline V gene, CDR1 is LGHNA and CDR2 is YSLEER. The V end was cut by 4 bases, the J end by 0 bases, with 12 bases between. The CDR3 has 15 amino acids. The CDR3 reads CASSPHRFANYGYTF. The CDR3 DNA reads TGCGCCAGCAGCCCCCACCGGTTTGCTAACTATGGCTACACCTTC.

The chain carries TRBV28 and TRBJ2-5; 7 positions match TRBD1. With V trimmed by 6 bases and J by 3 bases, 4 bases remained unmatched. The germline CDR1 and CDR2 sequences are MDHEN and SYDVKM. The CDR3 contains 13 residues. CDR3: CASRNRGEETQYF. The CDR3 DNA reads TGTGCCAGCAGGAACAGGGGCGAAGAGACCCAGTACTTC.

This chain links TRBV30 with TRBJ1-1; maybe TRBD1 (6 bases). Trimming cost V 3 bases and J 5 bases, with 16 bases left between them. The CDR3 has 14 residues. From germline, CDR1 is GTSNPN and CDR2 SVGIG (reference sequence). The CDR3 is CAWRTDRTGTEAFF. The CDR3 DNA follows: TGTGCCTGGAGGACTGACAGGACGGGAACTGAAGCTTTCTTT.

V and J are TRBV11-2 and TRBJ2-3; D is perhaps TRBD1 (5 bases). The CDR3 covers 14 residues. V lost 1 base to trimming and J lost 2 bases, with 7 bases between them. CDR1 and CDR2 (germline): SGHAT, FQNNGV. Here the CDR3 DNA reads TGTGCCAGCAGCTTAGCAGGGCCCACAGATACGCAGTATTTT. Its protein is CASSLAGPTDTQYF.

The chain carries TRBV28 and TRBJ2-1; tentative D call: TRBD1 (6 bases). Germline CDR1 and CDR2: MDHEN and SYDVKM. V lost 4 bases, J lost 12 bases, and 16 bases lay in between. The CDR3 is 13 amino acids. This chain's CDR3 is CASSSPDRIVQFF. CDR3 nucleotide sequence: TGTGCCAGCAGTTCCCCCGACAGGATCGTGCAGTTCTTC.

This chain uses TRBV7-8 with TRBJ2-1; D gene ambiguous. This CDR3 region has 13 residues. Germline CDR1 and CDR2: SGHVS and FQNEAQ. V was shortened by 2 bases and J by 10 bases, with 12 bases between the two germline ends. CDR3 sequence: CASSLSYVGEQFF. The DNA of the CDR3 is TGTGCCAGCAGCTTAAGTTATGTCGGGGAGCAGTTCTTC.

This chain links TRBV5-5 with TRBJ1-1; D is undetermined. V was shortened by 0 bases and J by 3 bases, with 9 bases between the two germline ends. CDR3 length equals 14 residues. Germline-derived CDR1 and CDR2 are SGHKS and YYEKEE (reference sequence). In DNA, the CDR3 is TGTGCCAGCAGCTTGGAGCGAAGACACACTGAAGCTTTCTTT. It codes for CASSLERRHTEAFF.

The chain carries TRBV19 and TRBJ1-2; TRBD1 might be the D (6 bases). Germline V CDR1 and CDR2: LNHDA, SQIVND (reference sequence). Trimming removed 4 bases from V and 4 bases from J, with 7 bases in between. The CDR3 length is 12 residues. The CDR3 DNA is TGTGCCAGTAGTAAACAGGGCTATGGCTACACCTTC. Its translation is CASSKQGYGYTF. The whole variable domain, remainder taken from reference TRBV19 and TRBJ1-2, is DGGITQSPKYLFRKEGQNVTLSCEQNLNHDAMYWYRQDPGQGLRLIYYSQIVNDFQKGDIAEGYSVSREKKESFPLTVTSAQKNPTAFYLCASSKQGYGYTFGSGTRLTVV.

CDR3 nucleotides: TGTGCCAGCAGTCCAGCGGGGGGGTACACCGGGGAGCTGTTTTTT. Its protein product is CASSPAGGYTGELFF. The V call is TRBV2, the J call TRBJ2-2; the match to TRBD2 covers 10 bases. Germline trimming cut 5 bases from V and 3 bases from J; bases unmatched to any gene: 3. The CDR3 sequence is 15 residues long. Germline assignment: CDR1 SNHLY and CDR2 FYNNEI.

The chain uses TRBV7-9 and TRBJ1-1, with D perhaps TRBD1 (5 bases). There are 14 residues in the CDR3. V was clipped by 5 bases and J by 0 bases, with 10 bases between them. Germline V CDR1 and CDR2: SEHNR, FQNEAQ (reference sequence). CDR3 coding DNA: TGTGCCAGCAGCGCGGGACGGCTGAACACTGAAGCTTTCTTT. Its protein product is CASSAGRLNTEAFF.

Points on this clone: An end of the junction differs from the germline gene, which may be a read error. The chain recombines TRBV7-9 with TRBJ2-7; 7 bases are shared with TRBD1. This CDR3 comprises 13 residues. Germline CDR1 and CDR2: SEHNR and FQNEAQ (reference sequence). The CDR3 here is CASSQDRGLEQYF. CDR3 bases: TGCGCCAGCAGCCAAGATAGGGGGCTCGAGCAGTACTTC.

DNA of the CDR3: TGTGCCAGCAGCTCACCCACGGGAACCTACGAGCAGTACTTC. It yields the protein CASSSPTGTYEQYF. The chain employs TRBV7-2 and TRBJ2-7, with D perhaps TRBD2 (5 bases). The V gene's germline CDR1 is SGHTA and CDR2 FQGNSA. The CDR3 is 14 residues long. The ends were cut back, 4 bases at V and 2 bases at J, with 12 bases in the middle.

The chain is built from TRBV6-5 and TRBJ1-5, with 8 nucleotides matching TRBD1. V was clipped by 0 bases and J by 5 bases; unmatched bases: 3. Germline V lookup: CDR1 MNHEY, CDR2 SVGAGI. This CDR3 comprises 15 residues. The CDR3 DNA reads TGTGCCAGCAGTTACTCGAGACAGGGGTATCAGCCCCAGCATTTT. Translated, it gives CASSYSRQGYQPQHF.

The rearrangement uses TRBV6-5 and TRBJ1-5; D call uncertain. The germline V gene encodes CDR1 MNHEY and CDR2 SVGAGI. This CDR3 comprises 14 residues. V lost 6 bases and J 3 bases, leaving 12 bases between the germline ends. The CDR3 nucleotides read TGTGCCAGCAGAAAAGAGGGTACCAATCAGCCCCAGCATTTT. Amino acid sequence: CASRKEGTNQPQHF.

This clone was seen only a few times. CDR3 nucleotide sequence: TGTGCCAGCAGTTCTCCGGGACTAGCGGAAGAGACCCAGTACTTC. Amino acids: CASSSPGLAEETQYF. The gene calls are TRBV28 and TRBJ2-5, with TRBD2 identical over 11 bases. Looked up from germline, CDR1 is MDHEN and CDR2 is SYDVKM. The CDR3 loop spans 15 amino acids. V was pared by 4 bases and J by 3 bases, with 4 bases of the junction left unmatched.

The chain uses TRBV29-1 and TRBJ1-1; TRBD1 might be the D (6 bases). The V gene's germline CDR1 is SQVTM and CDR2 ANQGSEA. The CDR3 sequence is 15 residues long. Between the trimmed V and J ends, which lost 6 bases and 1 base, there was a span of 18 bases. The CDR3 coding sequence is TGCAGCGTCTCCCGGGACACGCTGAGGAACACTGAAGCTTTCTTT. Amino acid sequence: CSVSRDTLRNTEAFF.

The V and J genes are TRBV11-2 and TRBJ2-2; 7 nucleotides line up with TRBD1. With V trimmed by 5 bases and J by 5 bases, 14 bases remained unmatched. This CDR3 comprises 17 residues. Germline lookup yields CDR1 SGHAT and CDR2 FQNNGV. This CDR3 is CASSHRGLRGETGELFF. As DNA, the CDR3 is TGTGCCAGCAGCCACAGGGGTCTGAGGGGCGAAACCGGGGAGCTGTTTTTT. Looking up the rest from reference TRBV11-2 and TRBJ2-2 gives the full variable domain: EAGVAQSPRYKIIEKRQSVAFWCNPISGHATLYWYQQILGQGPKLLIQFQNNGVVDDSQLPKDRFSAERLKGVDSTLKIQPAKLEDSAVYLCASSHRGLRGETGELFFGEGSRLTVL.

In the case of this clone: The junction shows a germline mismatch at one end, possibly a read error. The CDR3 protein is CASSRSTVEKLFF. The CDR3 DNA is TGTGCTAGCAGTCGATCGACAGTTGAAAAACTGTTTTTT. This chain links TRBV7-7 with TRBJ1-4; a weak D match, TRBD1 (5 bases). This CDR3 has 13 amino acids. Germline-derived CDR1 and CDR2 are SSHAT and FNYEAQ (reference sequence).

This clone was seen more than once but under ten times. This chain connects TRBV7-9 to TRBJ1-2, with TRBD1 identical over 7 bases. After removal of 5 bases from V and 1 base from J, the junction contained 7 bases not matched to a gene. Germline values: CDR1 SEHNR, CDR2 FQNEAQ (reference sequence). CDR3 length: 15 amino acids. CDR3 nucleotides: TGTGCCAGCAGCCCGAAGGGGGCGGGTAACTATGGCTACACCTTC. Protein: CASSPKGAGNYGYTF. The full variable domain, its missing parts supplied by reference TRBV7-9 and TRBJ1-2, is DTGVSQNPRHKITKRGQNVTFRCDPISEHNRLYWYRQTLGQGPEFLTYFQNEAQLEKSRLLSDRFSAERPKGSFSTLEIQRTEQGDSAMYLCASSPKGAGNYGYTFGSGTRLTVV.

This chain joins TRBV30 and TRBJ1-3; 10 bases are shared with TRBD1. This CDR3 has 15 residues. The V gene end was trimmed by 3 bases and the J gene end by 7 bases; junction bases not matched to a gene: 9. Looked up from germline, CDR1 is GTSNPN and CDR2 is SVGIG (reference sequence). The CDR3 reads CAWRRDRGVMNTIYF. In DNA, the CDR3 is TGTGCCTGGAGGAGGGACAGGGGAGTCATGAACACCATATATTTT.

The chain employs TRBV30 and TRBJ1-2; 7 nucleotides match TRBD1. The CDR3 is 14 amino acids. Per the germline V gene, CDR1 is GTSNPN and CDR2 is SVGIG (reference sequence). Trimming removed 0 bases from V and 8 bases from J; junction bases left unmatched: 9. The chain's CDR3 is CAWSVRWQGGGYTF. The CDR3 bases are TGTGCCTGGAGTGTAAGGTGGCAGGGGGGCGGCTACACCTTC.

The rearrangement uses TRBV2 and TRBJ2-3, with 9 bases fitting TRBD2. Trimming removed 3 bases from V and 10 bases from J; junction bases left unmatched: 11. The CDR3 sequence is 15 residues long. The V gene's germline CDR1 is SNHLY and CDR2 FYNNEI. In DNA, the CDR3 is TGTGCCAGCAGTGAGCCGTCTAGCGGGGTATTTGCGCAGTATTTT. This translates into CASSEPSSGVFAQYF.